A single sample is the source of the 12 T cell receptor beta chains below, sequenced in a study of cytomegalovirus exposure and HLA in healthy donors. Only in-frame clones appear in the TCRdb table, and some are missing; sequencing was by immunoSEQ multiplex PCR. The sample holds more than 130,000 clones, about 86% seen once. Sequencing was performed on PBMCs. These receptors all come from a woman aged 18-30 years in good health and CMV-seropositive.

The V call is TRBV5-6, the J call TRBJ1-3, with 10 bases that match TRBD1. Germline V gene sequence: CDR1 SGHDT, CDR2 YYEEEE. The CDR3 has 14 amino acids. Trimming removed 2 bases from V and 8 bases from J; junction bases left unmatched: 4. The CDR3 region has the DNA TGTGCCAGCAGCTTCGGGACAGGGGCGCACACCATATATTTT. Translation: CASSFGTGAHTIYF.

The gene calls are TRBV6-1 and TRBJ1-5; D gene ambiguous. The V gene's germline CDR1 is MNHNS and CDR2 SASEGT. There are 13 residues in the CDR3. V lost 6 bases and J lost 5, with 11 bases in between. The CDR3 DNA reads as TGTGCCAGCAGCGAGGCCCCCCATCAGCCCCAGCATTTT. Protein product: CASSEAPHQPQHF.

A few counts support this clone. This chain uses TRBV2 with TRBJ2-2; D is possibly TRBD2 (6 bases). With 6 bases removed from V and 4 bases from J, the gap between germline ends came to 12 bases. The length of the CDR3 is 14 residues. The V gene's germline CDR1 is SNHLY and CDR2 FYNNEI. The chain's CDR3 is CASRGTDFTGELFF. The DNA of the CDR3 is TGTGCCAGCAGGGGGACTGACTTCACCGGGGAGCTGTTTTTT.

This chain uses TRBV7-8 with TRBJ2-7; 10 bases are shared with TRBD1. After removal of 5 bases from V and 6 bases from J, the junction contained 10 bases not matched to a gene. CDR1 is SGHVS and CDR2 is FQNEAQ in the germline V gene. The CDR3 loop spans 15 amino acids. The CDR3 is CASSPPGTGAREQYF. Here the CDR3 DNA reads TGTGCCAGCAGCCCACCCGGGACAGGGGCCCGCGAGCAGTACTTC.

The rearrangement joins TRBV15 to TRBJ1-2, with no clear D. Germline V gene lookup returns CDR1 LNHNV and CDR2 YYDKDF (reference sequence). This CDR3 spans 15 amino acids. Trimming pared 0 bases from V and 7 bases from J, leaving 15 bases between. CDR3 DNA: TGTGCCACCAGCAGAGATATTTGGCAGGTCGGTGGCTACACCTTC. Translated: CATSRDIWQVGGYTF.

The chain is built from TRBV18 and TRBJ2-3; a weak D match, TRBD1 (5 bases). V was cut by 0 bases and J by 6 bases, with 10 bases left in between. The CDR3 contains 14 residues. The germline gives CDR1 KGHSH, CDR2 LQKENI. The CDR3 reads CASSPPASGDTQYF. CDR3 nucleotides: TGTGCCAGCTCACCACCGGCCTCAGGGGATACGCAGTATTTT.

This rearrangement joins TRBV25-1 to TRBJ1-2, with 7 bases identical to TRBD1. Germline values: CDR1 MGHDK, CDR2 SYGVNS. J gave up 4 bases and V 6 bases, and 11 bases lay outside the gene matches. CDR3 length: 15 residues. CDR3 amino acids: CASSEPGQKFYGYTF. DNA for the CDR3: TGTGCCAGCAGCGAACCGGGACAGAAGTTCTATGGCTACACCTTC.

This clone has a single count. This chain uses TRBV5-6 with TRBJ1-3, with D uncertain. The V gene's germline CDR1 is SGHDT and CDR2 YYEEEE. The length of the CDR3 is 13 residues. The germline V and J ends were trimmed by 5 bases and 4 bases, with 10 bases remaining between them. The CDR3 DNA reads TGTGCCAGCAGTTCAATTTCCGGAAACACCATATATTTT. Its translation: CASSSISGNTIYF.

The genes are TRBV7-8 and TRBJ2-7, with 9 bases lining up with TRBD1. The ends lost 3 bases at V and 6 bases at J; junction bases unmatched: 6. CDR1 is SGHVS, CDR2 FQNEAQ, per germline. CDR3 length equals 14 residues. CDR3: CASSFPGQGIEQYF. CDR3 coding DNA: TGTGCCAGCAGCTTTCCGGGACAGGGCATCGAGCAGTACTTC.

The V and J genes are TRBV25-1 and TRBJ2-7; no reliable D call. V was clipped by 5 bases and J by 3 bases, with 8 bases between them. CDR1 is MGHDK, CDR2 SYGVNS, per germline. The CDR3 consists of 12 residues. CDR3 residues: CASSSRIYEQYF. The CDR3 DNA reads TGTGCCAGCAGTTCCAGAATCTACGAGCAGTACTTC.

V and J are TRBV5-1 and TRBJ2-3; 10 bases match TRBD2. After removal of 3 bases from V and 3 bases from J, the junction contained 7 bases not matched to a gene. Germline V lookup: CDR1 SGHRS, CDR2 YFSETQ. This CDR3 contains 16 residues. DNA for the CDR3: TGCGCCAGCAGCTCCTCTAGCGGGAGTGCTACAGATACGCAGTATTTT. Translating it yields CASSSSSGSATDTQYF.

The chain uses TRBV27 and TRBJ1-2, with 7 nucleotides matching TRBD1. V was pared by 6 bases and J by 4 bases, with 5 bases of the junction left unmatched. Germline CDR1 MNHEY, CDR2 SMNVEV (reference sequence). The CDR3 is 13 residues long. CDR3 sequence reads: CASRSRTGYGYTF. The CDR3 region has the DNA TGTGCCAGCAGATCACGGACAGGCTATGGCTACACCTTC.